These 21 T cell receptor beta chains were sequenced from one sample in a study of T-cell memory formation after mild COVID-19. Via MiXCR, TCRdb re-called the 5' RACE reads, giving one row per CDR3 protein. The repertoire holds 300,000 to 400,000 distinct CDR3 sequences, with around 27% as singletons. The sample taken for sequencing was PBMCs or a T cell subset sorted from them (not recorded which). These receptors came from an adult woman who had mild COVID-19 (a few samples of this study predate the infection). Cell type and time point are not known.

The table lists this clonotype with a few counts. The chain is built from TRBV7-8 and TRBJ2-7; TRBD2 is a possible D gene (6 bases). CDR3 length equals 15 residues. CDR1 is SGHVS, CDR2 FQNEAQ, per germline. The germline V and J ends were trimmed by 1 base and 2 bases, with 12 bases remaining between them. Here the CDR3 reads CASSLGSGHTYEQYF. The CDR3 bases are TGTGCCAGCAGCTTAGGAAGCGGGCACACCTACGAGCAGTACTTC.

The sample holds a few counts of this clonotype. This chain uses TRBV7-6 with TRBJ1-1, with a weak D call TRBD1 (5 bases). V dropped 0 bases and J dropped 4 bases, with 9 bases sitting between them. The length of the CDR3 is 14 residues. Germline-derived CDR1 and CDR2 are SGHVS and FNYEAQ. This CDR3 is CASSLARGVTEAFF. CDR3 bases: TGTGCCAGCAGCTTAGCAAGGGGCGTCACTGAAGCTTTCTTT.

This clonotype was counted between two and nine times. J is TRBJ1-5 and V is TRBV6-6, with D perhaps TRBD1 (6 bases). This CDR3 has 14 residues. Trimming cost V 8 bases and J 4 bases, with 15 bases left between them. Germline V gene data show CDR1 as MNHNY and CDR2 as SVGAGI (reference sequence). The CDR3 sequence is CASLGDIRNQPQHF. CDR3 in DNA: TGTGCCAGCTTGGGGGACATCCGGAATCAGCCCCAGCATTTT.

The chain links TRBV20-1 to TRBJ2-3; D call uncertain. In germline, CDR1 is DFQATT, CDR2 SNEGSKA (reference sequence). Trimming shortened V by 2 bases and J by 1 base, and 4 bases separated the two germline ends. The CDR3 length is 12 residues. The CDR3 is CSARKGTDTQYF. DNA of the CDR3: TGCAGTGCTAGAAAAGGCACAGATACGCAGTATTTT.

The chain joins TRBV29-1 to TRBJ1-5; perhaps TRBD1 as D (6 bases). Germline-derived CDR1 and CDR2 are SQVTM and ANQGSEA. V lost 4 bases to trimming and J lost 5 bases, with 12 bases between them. The CDR3 extends over 13 amino acids. CDR3 DNA: TGCAGCGTTGGTACAGGGAGGGATCAGCCCCAGCATTTT. Translation: CSVGTGRDQPQHF.

By its share, this clonotype is medium-sized (0.01 to 0.1%). J is TRBJ2-7 and V is TRBV30, with TRBD1 matching 7 bases. This CDR3 is 11 amino acids long. Germline lookup yields CDR1 GTSNPN and CDR2 SVGIG (reference sequence). V lost 5 bases and J lost 2; bases outside the gene matches: 0. The CDR3 nucleotides read TGTGCCTGGGGACAGGCCTACGAGCAGTACTTC. It specifies CAWGQAYEQYF.

This clonotype was seen a handful of times. The chain couples TRBV29-1 to TRBJ2-3; 11 nucleotides agree with TRBD2. V shed 6 bases and J 1 base; nucleotides not matched to a gene: 6. The germline V gene has CDR1 SQVTM and CDR2 ANQGSEA. CDR3 size: 15 residues. CDR3 DNA sequence: TGCAGCGTAGACTTGGGACTAGCGGGCACAGATACGCAGTATTTT. Translation: CSVDLGLAGTDTQYF.

In this sample, this clonotype turned up a few times. The junction departs from the called germline gene at one end, perhaps through a read error. V is TRBV29-1 and J is TRBJ2-1; 8 bases line up with TRBD2. CDR3 length equals 12 residues. Germline loops: CDR1 SQVTM, CDR2 ANQGSEA. CDR3 sequence reads: CSVVPSGSREGF. In DNA form, the CDR3 reads TGCAGCGTTGTTCCCAGCGGGAGTCGAGAGGGCTTC.

The rearrangement joins TRBV12-5 to TRBJ1-5; D is unresolved. Germline CDR1 reads LGHNT; CDR2 reads FRNRAP. The CDR3 length is 12 residues. Trimming left V 2 bases short and J 5 bases short, with 4 bases between. CDR3 residues: CASGLWDQPQHF. The DNA of the CDR3 is TGTGCTAGTGGTTTGTGGGATCAGCCCCAGCATTTT. Full variable domain (rest looked up from reference TRBV12-5 and TRBJ1-5): DARVTQTPRHKVTEMGQEVTMRCQPILGHNTVFWYRQTMMQGLELLAYFRNRAPLDDSGMPKDRFSAEMPDATLATLKIQPSEPRDSAVYFCASGLWDQPQHFGDGTRLSIL.

The chain joins TRBV12-3 or TRBV12-4 to TRBJ2-5; D not resolved. The CDR3 has 14 amino acids. Between the trimmed V and J ends, which lost 6 bases and 3 bases, there was a span of 14 bases. The CDR3 reads CASSRIPRKETQYF. CDR3 DNA sequence: TGTGCCAGCAGCCGAATCCCCCGTAAAGAGACCCAGTACTTC.

V usage is TRBV7-9 and J usage is TRBJ1-2; D call uncertain. CDR1 and CDR2 (germline): SEHNR, FQNEAQ (reference sequence). V was clipped by 5 bases and J by 4 bases, with 14 bases between them. The CDR3 covers 14 residues. The CDR3 loop reads CASSPDTISYGYTF. DNA of the CDR3: TGTGCCAGCAGCCCCGACACCATTTCCTATGGCTACACCTTC.

This rearrangement joins TRBV3-1 to TRBJ2-7, with TRBD2 identical over 8 bases. J gave up 7 bases and V 0 bases, and 5 bases lay outside the gene matches. In germline, CDR1 is LGHDT, CDR2 YNNKEL (reference sequence). There are 14 residues in the CDR3. DNA of the CDR3: TGTGCCAGCAGCCAAGATGACGGGACTAGAGAGCAGTACTTC. It is translated as CASSQDDGTREQYF.

This CDR3 reads CASSHRMNTEAFF. The CDR3 nucleotides read TGTGCCAGTAGTCACCGGATGAACACTGAAGCTTTCTTT. This chain uses TRBV19 with TRBJ1-1; D is ambiguous. This CDR3 is 13 amino acids long. The V end lost 5 bases, the J end lost 0 bases, and 7 bases lay between the germline ends. Germline V CDR1 and CDR2: LNHDA, SQIVND (reference sequence).

This chain uses TRBV6-2 or TRBV6-3 with TRBJ2-5, with D possibly matching TRBD1 (6 bases). Per germline, CDR1 MNHEY and CDR2 SVGEGT. V was shortened by 2 bases and J by 4 bases, with 17 bases between the two germline ends. The CDR3 is 16 amino acids. The CDR3 here is CASSYTAEQGGETQYF. The CDR3 bases are TGTGCCAGCAGTTACACCGCCGAACAGGGTGGAGAGACCCAGTACTTC.

The chain links TRBV12-3 or TRBV12-4 to TRBJ1-2; 7 nucleotides match TRBD1. The CDR3 spans 14 residues. The trim removed 6 bases at V and 1 base at J, leaving 5 bases unmatched. CDR3 DNA: TGTGCCAGCAGCCTAGGACAGGTTAACTATGGCTACACCTTC. Translating it yields CASSLGQVNYGYTF.

V and J are TRBV15 and TRBJ2-3, with 15 bases identical to TRBD2. With 3 bases clipped from V and 9 bases from J, the junction kept 10 bases outside the gene matches. Germline loops: CDR1 LNHNV, CDR2 YYDKDF (reference sequence). The CDR3 extends over 17 amino acids. The CDR3 sequence is CATSSPGTSGGKDTQYF. CDR3 sequence (DNA): TGTGCCACCAGCAGCCCCGGGACTAGCGGGGGGAAAGACACGCAGTATTTT. Full variable domain (rest looked up from reference TRBV15 and TRBJ2-3): DAMVIQNPRYQVTQFGKPVTLSCSQTLNHNVMYWYQQKSSQAPKLLFHYYDKDFNNEADTPDNFQSRRPNTSFCFLDIRSPGLGDTAMYLCATSSPGTSGGKDTQYFGPGTRLTVL.

The sample holds a few counts of this clonotype. This chain links TRBV30 with TRBJ1-6; possible D gene TRBD1, 5 bases. V lost 4 bases and J lost 9, with 19 bases in between. The CDR3 is made up of 15 amino acids. Germline assignment: CDR1 GTSNPN and CDR2 SVGIG (reference sequence). CDR3 DNA sequence: TGTGCCTGGACGTTCGGGGCTAAGGCCGGTTCACCCCTCCACTTT. It encodes CAWTFGAKAGSPLHF.

The V and J genes are TRBV29-1 and TRBJ1-1; possible D gene TRBD1, 5 bases. Germline loops: CDR1 SQVTM, CDR2 ANQGSEA. There are 12 residues in the CDR3. Trimming stripped 4 bases from V and 2 bases from J, with 8 bases between. The CDR3 here is CSVGQTNTEAFF. The CDR3, as DNA: TGCAGCGTTGGACAGACCAACACTGAAGCTTTCTTT.

The genes are TRBV2 and TRBJ2-1; 11 bases align to TRBD2. The germline gives CDR1 SNHLY, CDR2 FYNNEI. V lost 4 bases, J lost 5 bases, and 1 base stayed unmatched. The CDR3 covers 14 residues. The DNA of the CDR3 is TGTGCCAGCAGTGCTAGCGGGGGGCACAATGAGCAGTTCTTC. Protein product: CASSASGGHNEQFF.

The V gene is TRBV9, the J gene TRBJ2-1, with 9 nucleotides matching TRBD1. The J segment lost 8 bases and the V segment lost 2 bases, leaving 11 bases of the junction unmatched. The germline CDR1 and CDR2 sequences are SGDLS and YYNGEE. CDR3 size: 16 residues. This chain's CDR3 is CASSVGWGTGSYEQFF. The CDR3 nucleotides read TGTGCCAGCAGCGTTGGTTGGGGGACAGGGAGTTATGAGCAGTTCTTC.

This chain uses TRBV24-1 with TRBJ2-3, with D uncertain. V lost 9 bases to trimming and J lost 4 bases, with 7 bases between them. This CDR3 region has 11 residues. Germline values: CDR1 KGHDR, CDR2 SFDVKD. The CDR3 sequence is CATGAADTQYF. Here the CDR3 DNA reads TGTGCCACCGGCGCCGCAGATACGCAGTATTTT.